The 5 T cell receptor beta chains below were found in one sample sequenced in a study of beta chain features in type 1 diabetes. These receptors have no identified antigens. The study's findings and limits: Patients with Type 1 diabetes showed moderately but significantly shorter TCRB CDR3s in all four CD4+ subsets.

All of the isolated RNA was reverse transcribed, so expressed TCRB transcripts were sequenced. Method: immunoSEQ multiplex PCR; TCRdb's copy keeps in-frame clones and lacks some. The sample has a few hundred thousand clones; roughly 10% are singletons. Sequenced material: naive CD4+ T cells from blood. The receptors originated from a man aged 25 to 40 with type 1 diabetes.

The CDR3 DNA is TGTGCCAGCCTCGGATCCGGGAGAAACACCATATATTTT. This sequence encodes CASLGSGRNTIYF. This rearrangement joins TRBV7-2 to TRBJ1-3; no definite D call. The CDR3 runs to 13 residues. The germline V and J ends were trimmed by 8 bases and 5 bases, with 13 bases remaining between them. The germline V gene encodes CDR1 SGHTA and CDR2 FQGNSA.

The table lists this clone with a few counts. The chain joins TRBV15 to TRBJ1-2; 9 nucleotides align to TRBD1. Unmatched junction bases numbered 12, after V lost 1 base and J lost 6 bases. The CDR3 has 17 residues. Germline V CDR1 and CDR2: LNHNV, YYDKDF (reference sequence). DNA for the CDR3: TGTGCCACCAGCAGAGGCCACCGGGGGGACAGGGATAATGGCTACACCTTC. This translates into CATSRGHRGDRDNGYTF.

The J gene is TRBJ1-2, the V gene TRBV28, with D tentatively TRBD1 (6 bases). Trimming stripped 3 bases from V and 7 bases from J, with 12 bases between. This CDR3 comprises 13 residues. CDR1 is MDHEN and CDR2 is SYDVKM in the germline V gene. For the CDR3, the DNA is TGTGCCAGCAGTTTCCAGGGGACGGGTGGCTACACCTTC. It encodes CASSFQGTGGYTF.

This chain uses TRBV18 with TRBJ2-7; 10 bases align to TRBD1. Losses at the gene ends were 3 bases for V and 5 bases for J; bases not matched to a gene: 10. Looked up from germline, CDR1 is KGHSH and CDR2 is LQKENI. This CDR3 region has 16 residues. CDR3: CASSPRRGQGNNEQYF. Here the CDR3 DNA reads TGTGCCAGCTCACCCAGACGGGGACAGGGGAATAACGAGCAGTACTTC.

The rearrangement links TRBV2 to TRBJ2-1, with TRBD2 identical over 11 bases. The CDR3 is made up of 14 amino acids. Per the germline V gene, CDR1 is SNHLY and CDR2 is FYNNEI. The trim removed 1 base at V and 9 bases at J, leaving 2 bases unmatched. The CDR3 here is CASSEETSGVEQFF. The CDR3 DNA follows: TGTGCCAGCAGTGAAGAGACTAGCGGGGTTGAGCAGTTCTTC. The full variable domain, in which reference TRBV2 and TRBJ2-1 provide the parts outside the CDR3, is EPEVTQTPSHQVTQMGQEVILRCVPISNHLYFYWYRQILGQKVEFLVSFYNNEISEKSEIFDDQFSVERPDGSNFTLKIRSTKLEDSAMYFCASSEETSGVEQFFGPGTRLTVL.